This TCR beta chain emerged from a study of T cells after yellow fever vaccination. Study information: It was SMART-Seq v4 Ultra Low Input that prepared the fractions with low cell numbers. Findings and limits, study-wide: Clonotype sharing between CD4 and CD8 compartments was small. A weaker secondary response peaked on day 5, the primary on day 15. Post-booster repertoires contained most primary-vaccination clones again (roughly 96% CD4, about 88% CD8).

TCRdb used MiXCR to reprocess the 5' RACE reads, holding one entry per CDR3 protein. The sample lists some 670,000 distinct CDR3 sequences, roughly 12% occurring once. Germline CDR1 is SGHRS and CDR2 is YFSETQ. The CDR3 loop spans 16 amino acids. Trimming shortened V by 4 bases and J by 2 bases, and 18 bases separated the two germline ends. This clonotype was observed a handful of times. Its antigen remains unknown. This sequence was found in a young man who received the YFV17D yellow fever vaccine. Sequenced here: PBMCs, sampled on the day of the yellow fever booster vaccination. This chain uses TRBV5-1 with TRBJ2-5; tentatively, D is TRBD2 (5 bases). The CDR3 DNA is TGCGCCAGCAGCCGCGAGAGGAGGTTGGGGCAAGAGACCCAGTACTTC. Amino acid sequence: CASSRERRLGQETQYF.